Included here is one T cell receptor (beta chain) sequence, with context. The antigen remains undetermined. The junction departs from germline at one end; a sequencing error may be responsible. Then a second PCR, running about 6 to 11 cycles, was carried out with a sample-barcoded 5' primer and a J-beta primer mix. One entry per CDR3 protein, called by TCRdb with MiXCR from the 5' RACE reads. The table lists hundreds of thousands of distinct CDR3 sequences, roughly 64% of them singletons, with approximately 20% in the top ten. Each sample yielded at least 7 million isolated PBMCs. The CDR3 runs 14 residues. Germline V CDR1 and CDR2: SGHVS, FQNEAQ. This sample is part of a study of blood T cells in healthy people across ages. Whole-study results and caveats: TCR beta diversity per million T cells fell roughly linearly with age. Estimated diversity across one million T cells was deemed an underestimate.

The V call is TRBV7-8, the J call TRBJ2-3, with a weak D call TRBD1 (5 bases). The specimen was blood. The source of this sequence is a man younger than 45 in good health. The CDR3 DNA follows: TGTGTCAGCAGCCCCGACAGCCTCACAGATACGCAGTATTTT. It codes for CVSSPDSLTDTQYF. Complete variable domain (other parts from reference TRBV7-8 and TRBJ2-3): GAGVSQSPRYKVAKRGQDVALRCDPISGHVSLFWYQQALGQGPEFLTYFQNEAQLDKSGLPSDRFFAERPEGSVSTLKIQRTQQEDSAVYLCVSSPDSLTDTQYFGPGTRLTVL.